This T cell receptor beta chain was identified in a study of control samples from healthy donors and cancer patients. Generated by immunoSEQ multiplex PCR, the TCRdb table keeps only in-frame clones and is missing some. The sample shows 150,000 to 170,000 clones, roughly 94% of them seen only once. Sequencing input: blood. The receptor comes from a middle-aged man in good health.

The CDR3 sequence is CASSLAGVRDGNQPQHF. The CDR3 bases are TGTGCCAGCAGCTTAGCGGGGGTCAGGGATGGCAATCAGCCCCAGCATTTT. The rearrangement uses TRBV7-9 and TRBJ1-5; TRBD1 is a possible D gene (5 bases). V was clipped by 0 bases and J by 2 bases, with 14 bases between them. Per germline, CDR1 SEHNR and CDR2 FQNEAQ (reference sequence). The CDR3 spans 17 residues.